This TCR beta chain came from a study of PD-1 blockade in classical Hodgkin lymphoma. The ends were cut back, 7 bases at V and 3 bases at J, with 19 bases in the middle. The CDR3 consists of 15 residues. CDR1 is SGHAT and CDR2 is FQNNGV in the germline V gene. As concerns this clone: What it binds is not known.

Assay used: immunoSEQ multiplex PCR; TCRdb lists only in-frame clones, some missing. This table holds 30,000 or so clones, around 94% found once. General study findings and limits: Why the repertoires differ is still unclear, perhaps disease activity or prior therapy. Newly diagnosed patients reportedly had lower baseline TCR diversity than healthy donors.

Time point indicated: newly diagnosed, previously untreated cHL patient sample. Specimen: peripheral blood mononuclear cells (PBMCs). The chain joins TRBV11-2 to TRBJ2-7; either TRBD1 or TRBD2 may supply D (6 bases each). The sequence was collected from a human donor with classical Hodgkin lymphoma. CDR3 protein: CASNPRLGGHYEQYF. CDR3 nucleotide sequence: TGTGCCAGCAACCCGAGGCTGGGGGGCCACTACGAGCAGTACTTC. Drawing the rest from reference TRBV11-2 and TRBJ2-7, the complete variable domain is EAGVAQSPRYKIIEKRQSVAFWCNPISGHATLYWYQQILGQGPKLLIQFQNNGVVDDSQLPKDRFSAERLKGVDSTLKIQPAKLEDSAVYLCASNPRLGGHYEQYFGPGTRLTVT.